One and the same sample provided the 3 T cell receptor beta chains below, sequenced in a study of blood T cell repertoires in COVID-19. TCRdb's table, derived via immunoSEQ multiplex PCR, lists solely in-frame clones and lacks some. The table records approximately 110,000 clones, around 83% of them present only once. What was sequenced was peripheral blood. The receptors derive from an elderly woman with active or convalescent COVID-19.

CDR3 amino acids: CASSIAGTGGFYEQYF. In nucleotides, the CDR3 is TGTGCCAGTAGTATTGCTGGGACAGGGGGCTTCTACGAGCAGTACTTC. The chain combines TRBV19 with TRBJ2-7, with 12 bases fitting TRBD1. The CDR3 length is 16 residues. J gave up 3 bases and V 3 bases, and 6 bases lay outside the gene matches. Germline V gene data show CDR1 as LNHDA and CDR2 as SQIVND (reference sequence).

CDR3 loop: CASSQERESGTDTQYF. The DNA of the CDR3 is TGTGCCAGCAGCCAAGAACGGGAGTCTGGCACAGATACGCAGTATTTT. The gene calls are TRBV3-1 (or the pseudogene TRBV3-2) and TRBJ2-3, with D possibly being TRBD2 (6 bases). V was trimmed by 0 bases and J by 1 base, leaving 11 bases between them. The germline CDR1 and CDR2 sequences are LGHDT and YNNKEL (reference sequence). The CDR3 runs to 16 residues.

CDR3 bases: TGTGCCAGTAGCCGACAGGGGGTTTTCTATGGCTACACCTTC. Its protein is CASSRQGVFYGYTF. The rearrangement joins TRBV19 to TRBJ1-2; TRBD1 aligns across 9 bases. This CDR3 is 14 amino acids long. The trim removed 6 bases at V and 4 bases at J, leaving 6 bases unmatched. In germline, CDR1 is LNHDA, CDR2 SQIVND (reference sequence).